These 20 T cell receptor beta chains were sequenced from one sample in a study of cytotoxic CD8 clonotypes in ibrutinib-treated CLL. Data came from immunoSEQ multiplex PCR; TCRdb stores just in-frame clones and leaves some out. Found here are approximately 120,000 clones, about 58% of them singletons; the top ten hold 37%. This specimen was PBMCs, taken after 24 months of ibrutinib treatment. These receptor sequences come from a human donor with chronic lymphocytic leukemia.

This chain uses TRBV27 with TRBJ2-2; 10 positions agree with TRBD2. The CDR3 totals 15 residues. CDR1 MNHEY and CDR2 SMNVEV come from the germline V gene (reference sequence). Germline trimming cut 3 bases from V and 6 bases from J; bases unmatched to any gene: 4. The CDR3, as DNA: TGTGCCAGCAGTTTTAGCGGGGGGCGGTCCGGGGAGCTGTTTTTT. As protein: CASSFSGGRSGELFF.

The CDR3 loop reads CASRVNGNSNQPQHF. CDR3 bases: TGTGCCAGCAGAGTTAACGGGAATAGCAATCAGCCCCAGCATTTT. The chain employs TRBV2 and TRBJ1-5, with D hard to call. Germline CDR1 SNHLY, CDR2 FYNNEI. The CDR3 is made up of 15 amino acids. V lost 6 bases, J lost 0 bases, and 12 bases lay in between.

Regarding this clone: Its ends do not fully match the called genes, so a read error is possible. The chain joins TRBV7-7 to TRBJ2-1; 8 positions agree with TRBD1. Per the germline V gene, CDR1 is SSHAT and CDR2 is FNYEAQ (reference sequence). The CDR3 loop spans 14 amino acids. The CDR3 protein is CASSPGQASNEQFF. Written as DNA, the CDR3 is TGTGCTAGCAGCCCGGGACAGGCTTCCAATGAGCAGTTCTTC.

The V and J genes are TRBV6-5 and TRBJ2-1; D is undetermined. Trimming cost V 6 bases and J 7 bases, with 7 bases left between them. This CDR3 region has 11 residues. The germline CDR1 and CDR2 sequences are MNHEY and SVGAGI. CDR3: CASRQKNEQFF. In nucleotides, the CDR3 is TGTGCCAGCAGACAGAAGAATGAGCAGTTCTTC.

The V call is TRBV7-2, the J call TRBJ2-7; 11 nucleotides line up with TRBD2. After removal of 3 bases from V and 3 bases from J, the junction contained 4 bases not matched to a gene. CDR3 length equals 15 residues. Germline CDR1 SGHTA, CDR2 FQGNSA. The CDR3 region has the DNA TGTGCCAGCAGCTTTCCTAGCGGGGGGTTCTACGAGCAGTACTTC. Translating it yields CASSFPSGGFYEQYF.

The chain employs TRBV30 and TRBJ1-3; no definite D call. Germline V CDR1 and CDR2: GTSNPN, SVGIG (reference sequence). This CDR3 is 12 amino acids long. Trimming pared 4 bases from V and 4 bases from J, leaving 8 bases between. The CDR3 DNA sequence: TGTGCCTGGACGCTGAGCGGAAACACCATATATTTT. This encodes CAWTLSGNTIYF.

This chain connects TRBV19 to TRBJ2-5; D not resolved. This CDR3 has 13 residues. V was cut by 5 bases and J by 1 base, with 8 bases left in between. Per the germline V gene, CDR1 is LNHDA and CDR2 is SQIVND (reference sequence). CDR3 residues: CASSRSVQETQYF. In DNA, the CDR3 is TGTGCCAGTAGTCGATCCGTCCAAGAGACCCAGTACTTC. The complete variable domain, with remaining parts taken from reference TRBV19 and TRBJ2-5, reads DGGITQSPKYLFRKEGQNVTLSCEQNLNHDAMYWYRQDPGQGLRLIYYSQIVNDFQKGDIAEGYSVSREKKESFPLTVTSAQKNPTAFYLCASSRSVQETQYFGPGTRLLVL.

This chain joins TRBV5-1 and TRBJ2-5, with TRBD1 identical over 12 bases. After removal of 4 bases from V and 5 bases from J, the junction contained 6 bases not matched to a gene. Looked up from germline, CDR1 is SGHRS and CDR2 is YFSETQ. The CDR3 covers 15 residues. Here the CDR3 reads CASSGGTGGQETQYF. In nucleotides, the CDR3 is TGCGCCAGCAGCGGGGGGACAGGGGGCCAGGAGACCCAGTACTTC. Full variable domain (rest looked up from reference TRBV5-1 and TRBJ2-5): KAGVTQTPRYLIKTRGQQVTLSCSPISGHRSVSWYQQTPGQGLQFLFEYFSETQRNKGNFPGRFSGRQFSNSRSEMNVSTLELGDSALYLCASSGGTGGQETQYFGPGTRLLVL.

As to this clone: Other nucleotide sequences in the sample specify the same CDR3. V gene TRBV9 combines with J gene TRBJ2-3; no clear D gene. This CDR3 has 12 amino acids. Germline values: CDR1 SGDLS, CDR2 YYNGEE. V dropped 2 bases and J dropped 0 bases, with 1 base sitting between them. In DNA, the CDR3 is TGTGCCAGCAGCGTCAGCACAGATACGCAGTATTTT. It codes for CASSVSTDTQYF.

The chain has TRBV14 and TRBJ2-3; D is uncertain. CDR1 is SGHDN and CDR2 is FVKESK in the germline V gene. V gave up 5 bases and J gave up 6 bases, with 6 bases separating them. This CDR3 region has 11 residues. The CDR3 nucleotides are TGTGCCAGCAGCTCTGGGGATACGCAGTATTTT. Translated, it gives CASSSGDTQYF. Full variable domain (missing parts from reference TRBV14 and TRBJ2-3): EAGVTQFPSHSVIEKGQTVTLRCDPISGHDNLYWYRRVMGKEIKFLLHFVKESKQDESGMPNNRFLAERTGGTYSTLKVQPAELEDSGVYFCASSSGDTQYFGPGTRLTVL.

J is TRBJ1-5 and V is TRBV4-2; no reliable D call. Trimming cost V 0 bases and J 7 bases, with 7 bases left between them. Per germline, CDR1 LGHNA and CDR2 YNFKEQ. This CDR3 spans 13 amino acids. The CDR3 region has the DNA TGTGCCAGCAGCCAAGACCGCGGCCAGCCCCAGCATTTT. This codes for CASSQDRGQPQHF.

The rearrangement links TRBV4-1 to TRBJ1-1; no clear D. The length of the CDR3 is 16 residues. CDR1 and CDR2 (germline): MGHRA, YSYEKL. The V end was cut by 0 bases, the J end by 8 bases, with 19 bases between. DNA for the CDR3: TGCGCCAGCAGCCAAGAGGGGTACGAGACCTCTAGGGAAGCTTTCTTT. It specifies CASSQEGYETSREAFF.

This clone was seen only a few times. The V and J genes are TRBV7-9 and TRBJ2-7; 12 nucleotides agree with TRBD1. Germline-derived CDR1 and CDR2 are SEHNR and FQNEAQ (reference sequence). CDR3 length: 16 residues. The V segment lost 2 bases and the J segment 6 bases; nucleotides outside the gene matches: 8. The CDR3 here is CASSLTPGQGAGEQYF. The CDR3 region has the DNA TGTGCCAGCAGCTTAACGCCGGGACAGGGGGCAGGCGAGCAGTACTTC. The full variable domain, completed using reference TRBV7-9 and TRBJ2-7, is DTGVSQNPRHKITKRGQNVTFRCDPISEHNRLYWYRQTLGQGPEFLTYFQNEAQLEKSRLLSDRFSAERPKGSFSTLEIQRTEQGDSAMYLCASSLTPGQGAGEQYFGPGTRLTVT.

This clone was observed a handful of times. This rearrangement joins TRBV6-6 to TRBJ2-5; TRBD1 agrees at 9 bases. The CDR3 runs to 15 residues. Germline V gives CDR1 MNHNY, CDR2 SVGAGI (reference sequence). Trimming cost V 2 bases and J 0 bases; bases outside gene matches: 1. CDR3 DNA: TGTGCCAGCAGTTACGGGGACAGGGACCAAGAGACCCAGTACTTC. Protein product: CASSYGDRDQETQYF.

The chain carries TRBV28 and TRBJ2-2, with D hard to call. V dropped 5 bases and J dropped 4 bases, with 5 bases sitting between them. CDR1 and CDR2 (germline): MDHEN, SYDVKM. This CDR3 has 12 residues. CDR3 nucleotide sequence: TGTGCCAGCAGTCAATCCACCGGGGAGCTGTTTTTT. It translates to CASSQSTGELFF.

This clone occurred a few times. V is TRBV6-5 and J is TRBJ2-7, with D perhaps TRBD1 (6 bases). CDR1 is MNHEY and CDR2 is SVGAGI in the germline V gene. The CDR3 sequence is 13 residues long. Trimming took off 9 bases at V and 3 bases at J, with 15 bases between the two ends. CDR3: CASRRTGNYEQYF. The CDR3 DNA reads TGTGCCAGTCGGCGCACAGGGAACTACGAGCAGTACTTC.

The chain employs TRBV7-3 and TRBJ1-1; no clear D gene. The CDR3 has 14 amino acids. The germline CDR1 and CDR2 sequences are SGHTA and FQGTGA. Deletions cut 4 bases from V and 1 base from J, with 10 bases between. The CDR3 region is CASSSGRRNTEAFF. In nucleotides, the CDR3 is TGTGCCAGCAGCTCCGGACGGCGGAACACTGAAGCTTTCTTT.

The chain's CDR3 is CSGGGQGNNEQFF. Written as DNA, the CDR3 is TGCAGTGGCGGGGGACAGGGTAACAATGAGCAGTTCTTC. The rearrangement joins TRBV29-1 to TRBJ2-1, with TRBD1 identical over 9 bases. Germline assignment: CDR1 SQVTM and CDR2 ANQGSEA. There are 13 residues in the CDR3.

This clone showed up just a few times. Additional DNA sequences in this sample encode the identical CDR3. The chain employs TRBV5-6 and TRBJ2-3, with a tentative D call TRBD2 (6 bases). The V end lost 4 bases, the J end lost 2 bases, and 14 bases lay between the germline ends. Germline V CDR1 and CDR2: SGHDT, YYEEEE. This CDR3 has 15 amino acids. For the CDR3, the DNA is TGTGCCAGCAGCAGGGCAGGCGGGATCACAGATACGCAGTATTTT. It encodes CASSRAGGITDTQYF.

The chain uses TRBV11-3 and TRBJ2-1; D not resolved. Trimming left V 1 base short and J 8 bases short, with 9 bases between. Germline V gene data show CDR1 as SGHNT and CDR2 as YENEEA. This CDR3 contains 13 residues. For the CDR3, the DNA is TGTGCCAGCAGCTTAGTCTCAAACCATGAGCAGTTCTTC. Translated: CASSLVSNHEQFF.